This TCR beta chain derives from a study of blood T cells in healthy people across ages. Overall study findings and caveats: Per million T cells, TCR beta diversity dropped roughly linearly as age increased. Donor CMV status was unknown, possibly confounding expanded clonotype changes.

With regard to this clonotype: Its target is not known.

Primed by a sample-barcoded 5' primer and a J-beta primer mix, a second PCR proceeded for roughly 6 to 12 cycles. Each CDR3 protein is one row after TCRdb ran MiXCR on the 5' RACE reads. Among some 760,000 distinct CDR3 sequences listed, 20% to 25% were seen once. Germline V CDR1 and CDR2: MGHDK, SYGVNS. V gave up 2 bases and J gave up 8 bases; unmatched junction bases: 2. The length of the CDR3 is 14 residues. These data also featured in a second study, about T cells of mothers and their children.

The sample taken for sequencing was blood. The chain couples TRBV25-1 to TRBJ1-4; 10 nucleotides align to TRBD1. The receptor was derived from a boy aged 10-17 years in good health. CDR3 DNA sequence: TGTGCCAGCAGTGAAGGGACAGGGGTCGAAAAACTGTTTTTT. This codes for CASSEGTGVEKLFF.